This TCR beta chain was sequenced for a study of T cell responses to AZD1222 COVID-19 vaccine. Study-level findings and limits: Of the AZD1222 recipients, only 5 or 6 were seropositive at baseline. In a largely white British group with more females than males, clonal diversity was possibly underestimated.

As regards this clone: The antigen remains undetermined.

Sequenced by immunoSEQ multiplex PCR; TCRdb stores in-frame clones only, minus some. The table lists fewer than 200,000 clones, 85% to 95% of them singletons, with 1% to 1.5% in the top ten. The specimen comprised peripheral blood, sampled on day 0 of AZD1222 vaccination. This clonotype originated in an adult in good health.

The CDR3 DNA reads TGTGCCAGTAGGCAAGCCTCGGGACAGGGCTTTTATGGCTACACCTTC. Protein sequence: CASRQASGQGFYGYTF. This chain links TRBV19 with TRBJ1-2, with TRBD1 matching 9 bases. The CDR3 spans 16 residues. The germline V gene has CDR1 LNHDA and CDR2 SQIVND (reference sequence). After removal of 6 bases from V and 5 bases from J, the junction contained 13 bases not matched to a gene.